Following are 24 T cell receptor beta chains from one sample sequenced in a study of PD-1 blockade in mismatch repair-deficient tumors. TCRdb's copy holds only in-frame clones and misses some; the assay was immunoSEQ multiplex PCR. The profile covers tens of thousands of clones, with around 85% appearing a single time and just over 2.5% taken by the ten largest. The sequencing here drew on peripheral blood, taken 12 weeks after starting pembrolizumab. The receptors were gathered from an adult with mismatch repair-deficient cancer.

The V call is TRBV21-1, the J call TRBJ1-5. TRBV21-1 is labeled a pseudogene. The CDR3 contains 19 residues. The DNA of the CDR3 is TGTGCCAGCAGCAAAGTTGAGGGACCCTCACCCAGGGGCAATCAGCCCCAGCATTTT. Amino acids: CASSKVEGPSPRGNQPQHF.

The chain uses TRBV6-5 and TRBJ1-5; 11 bases fit TRBD1. The CDR3 runs 16 residues. CDR1 is MNHEY, CDR2 SVGAGI, per germline. After removal of 4 bases from V and 3 bases from J, the junction contained 5 bases not matched to a gene. CDR3 bases: TGTGCCAGCAGTTCCGGGACAGGGGGGCTCAATCAGCCCCAGCATTTT. It is translated as CASSSGTGGLNQPQHF.

The chain recombines TRBV7-8 with TRBJ1-5; no definite D call. The CDR3 covers 11 residues. The germline V gene has CDR1 SGHVS and CDR2 FQNEAQ. Trimming took off 8 bases at V and 5 bases at J, with 7 bases between the two ends. The CDR3 DNA is TGTGCCAGCGGGATAGATCAGCCCCAGCATTTT. It yields the protein CASGIDQPQHF.

This clone was picked up a small number of times. This chain uses TRBV2 with TRBJ1-4, with no clear D. The CDR3 consists of 18 residues. CDR1 and CDR2 from the germline V gene are SNHLY and FYNNEI. V lost 6 bases and J lost 0, with 20 bases in between. The CDR3: CASRNYHPRTATNEKLFF. The CDR3 DNA is TGTGCCAGCAGAAACTATCATCCTAGGACGGCAACTAATGAAAAACTGTTTTTT. The variable domain in full, completed from reference TRBV2 and TRBJ1-4, reads EPEVTQTPSHQVTQMGQEVILRCVPISNHLYFYWYRQILGQKVEFLVSFYNNEISEKSEIFDDQFSVERPDGSNFTLKIRSTKLEDSAMYFCASRNYHPRTATNEKLFFGSGTQLSVL.

A few counts support this clone. This same CDR3 is encoded by further DNA sequences in the sample. This rearrangement joins TRBV5-6 to TRBJ1-3, with a possible D match to TRBD1 (6 bases). CDR3 length: 16 amino acids. Germline CDR1 and CDR2: SGHDT and YYEEEE. V lost 1 base, J lost 0 bases, and 11 bases lay in between. The DNA of the CDR3 is TGTGCCAGCAGCTTGACAGGGACCCTCTCTGGAAACACCATATATTTT. Translation: CASSLTGTLSGNTIYF.

The V call is TRBV7-2, the J call TRBJ2-2, with unresolved D. Germline CDR1 reads SGHTA; CDR2 reads FQGNSA. The CDR3 is made up of 13 amino acids. Trimming pared 5 bases from V and 5 bases from J, leaving 9 bases between. CDR3 in amino acids: CASSRTFTGELFF. CDR3 nucleotide sequence: TGTGCCAGCAGCAGGACCTTTACCGGGGAGCTGTTTTTT.

The chain has TRBV2 and TRBJ2-5, with D uncertain. The ends were cut back, 3 bases at V and 5 bases at J, with 13 bases in the middle. The germline V gene has CDR1 SNHLY and CDR2 FYNNEI. This CDR3 has 14 residues. The CDR3 is CASSDWSGVETQYF. DNA of the CDR3: TGTGCCAGCAGTGATTGGTCCGGAGTGGAGACCCAGTACTTC.

The chain couples TRBV7-3 to TRBJ2-3, with D perhaps TRBD1 or TRBD2 (6 bases each). Germline CDR1 is SGHTA and CDR2 is FQGTGA. V lost 5 bases, J lost 6 bases, and 12 bases lay in between. This CDR3 region has 13 residues. This CDR3 is CASSERRGDTQYF. The CDR3 DNA reads TGTGCCAGCAGCGAGCGGAGGGGGGATACGCAGTATTTT.

The V gene is TRBV6-5, the J gene TRBJ1-1; D gene uncertain. With 0 bases removed from V and 7 bases from J, the gap between germline ends came to 12 bases. Per the germline V gene, CDR1 is MNHEY and CDR2 is SVGAGI. The CDR3 is 14 residues long. In DNA form, the CDR3 reads TGTGCCAGCAGTTACTCAGGGATCCGGAATGAAGCTTTCTTT. This gives the protein CASSYSGIRNEAFF.

The V gene is TRBV14, the J gene TRBJ2-7; 8 bases fit TRBD1. Germline CDR1 reads SGHDN; CDR2 reads FVKESK. CDR3 length equals 17 residues. Trimming removed 5 bases from V and 2 bases from J; junction bases left unmatched: 14. The CDR3 DNA reads as TGTGCCAGCAGCTTAGCCCTCCGGGACAGGTATCCCTACGAGCAGTACTTC. This codes for CASSLALRDRYPYEQYF.

V gene TRBV5-4 combines with J gene TRBJ1-3; the D gene is possibly TRBD1 (5 bases). Trimming left V 4 bases short and J 0 bases short, with 14 bases between. The germline gives CDR1 SGHNT, CDR2 YYREEE (reference sequence). The CDR3 covers 16 residues. The CDR3 DNA reads TGTGCCAGCAGCCCGGGACGGGCCTCCTCTGGAAACACCATATATTTT. It codes for CASSPGRASSGNTIYF.

This chain links TRBV6-4 with TRBJ1-1, with no clear D. Trimming removed 4 bases from V and 0 bases from J, with 6 bases in between. CDR3 length equals 13 residues. In germline, CDR1 is MRHNA, CDR2 SNTAGT. The CDR3 loop is CASSVEMNTEAFF. DNA for the CDR3: TGTGCCAGCAGTGTAGAGATGAACACTGAAGCTTTCTTT.

The chain is built from TRBV5-6 and TRBJ1-5, with a possible D match to TRBD1 (6 bases). Germline CDR1 and CDR2: SGHDT and YYEEEE. The CDR3 has 12 amino acids. The V and J ends lost 4 bases and 5 bases respectively, with 7 bases between them. The CDR3 loop is CASSAGDQPQHF. The CDR3 region has the DNA TGTGCCAGCAGCGCAGGGGATCAGCCCCAGCATTTT.

The chain joins TRBV19 to TRBJ1-5; 8 bases agree with TRBD1. The CDR3 loop spans 14 amino acids. Germline-derived CDR1 and CDR2 are LNHDA and SQIVND (reference sequence). Unmatched junction bases numbered 6, after V lost 4 bases and J lost 7 bases. This CDR3 is CASSTQGAGQPQHF. The CDR3 nucleotides are TGTGCCAGTAGTACCCAGGGGGCCGGCCAGCCCCAGCATTTT.

The V and J genes are TRBV2 and TRBJ2-3, with a tentative D call TRBD2 (5 bases). CDR3 length equals 14 residues. Between the trimmed V and J ends, which lost 7 bases and 0 bases, there was a span of 11 bases. Germline V CDR1 and CDR2: SNHLY, FYNNEI. The chain's CDR3 is CASNGGLSTDTQYF. In DNA form, the CDR3 reads TGTGCCAGCAACGGCGGGCTTAGCACAGATACGCAGTATTTT.

The chain employs TRBV21-1 and TRBJ2-5; TRBD1, the table's D call, lacks a check against the DNA. TRBV21-1 is termed a pseudogene. The CDR3 covers 13 residues. The DNA of the CDR3 is TGTGCCAGCAGCCTGACAGGGAGAGAGACCCAGTACTTC. Its protein is CASSLTGRETQYF.

This rearrangement joins TRBV27 to TRBJ1-1; TRBD1 agrees at 8 bases. Germline CDR1 and CDR2: MNHEY and SMNVEV (reference sequence). The CDR3 is 14 residues long. The J segment lost 1 base and the V segment lost 6 bases, leaving 4 bases of the junction unmatched. Here the CDR3 reads CASRRTGRNTEAFF. CDR3 sequence (DNA): TGTGCCAGCAGGCGGACAGGGCGGAACACTGAAGCTTTCTTT.

J is TRBJ1-5 and V is TRBV6-1; the D is unclear. Germline CDR1 is MNHNS and CDR2 is SASEGT. Trimming stripped 4 bases from V and 0 bases from J, with 16 bases between. The CDR3 length is 17 residues. The CDR3 DNA reads as TGTGCCAGCAGTGCCATTGGGCTCCTATATAGCAATCAGCCCCAGCATTTT. It yields the protein CASSAIGLLYSNQPQHF.

The rearrangement links TRBV7-8 to TRBJ2-7; D remains unclear. This CDR3 has 15 residues. Germline CDR1 SGHVS, CDR2 FQNEAQ. V dropped 2 bases and J dropped 3 bases, with 14 bases sitting between them. The CDR3 loop is CASSLSVEALYEQYF. CDR3 coding DNA: TGTGCCAGCAGCTTATCCGTTGAGGCGCTCTACGAGCAGTACTTC. Full variable domain (rest looked up from reference TRBV7-8 and TRBJ2-7): GAGVSQSPRYKVAKRGQDVALRCDPISGHVSLFWYQQALGQGPEFLTYFQNEAQLDKSGLPSDRFFAERPEGSVSTLKIQRTQQEDSAVYLCASSLSVEALYEQYFGPGTRLTVT.

This chain connects TRBV9 to TRBJ2-7, with 8 bases lining up with TRBD2. CDR1 and CDR2 from the germline V gene are SGDLS and YYNGEE. Losses at the gene ends were 4 bases for V and 6 bases for J; bases not matched to a gene: 15. The CDR3 is 16 amino acids. The CDR3 DNA sequence: TGTGCCAGCAGCCAACAACCCGGACTAGCCCAGGGCGAGCAGTACTTC. Translation: CASSQQPGLAQGEQYF. Combining the CDR3 with reference TRBV9 and TRBJ2-7 gives the whole variable domain DSGVTQTPKHLITATGQRVTLRCSPRSGDLSVYWYQQSLDQGLQFLIQYYNGEERAKGNILERFSAQQFPDLHSELNLSSLELGDSALYFCASSQQPGLAQGEQYFGPGTRLTVT.

The gene calls are TRBV7-2 and TRBJ2-3, with 9 bases matching TRBD2. V trimming: 4 bases; J trimming: 6 bases; junction bases outside the gene matches: 5. The CDR3 sequence is 14 residues long. Looked up from germline, CDR1 is SGHTA and CDR2 is FQGNSA. CDR3 nucleotides: TGTGCCAGCAGCTCTAGCGGGAAAAGGGATACGCAGTATTTT. It translates to CASSSSGKRDTQYF.

The chain employs TRBV4-1 and TRBJ2-1; 9 bases are shared with TRBD2. J lost 5 bases, V lost 7 bases, and 6 bases had no gene match. Germline CDR1 reads MGHRA; CDR2 reads YSYEKL. The CDR3 is 14 residues long. The CDR3 nucleotides read TGCGCCAGCACGCCGTCTAGCGGGAACAATGAGCAGTTCTTC. This codes for CASTPSSGNNEQFF.

The chain is built from TRBV6-5 and TRBJ2-7, with D hard to call. Trimming took off 6 bases at V and 4 bases at J, with 7 bases between the two ends. From germline, CDR1 is MNHEY and CDR2 SVGAGI. This CDR3 has 11 residues. CDR3 residues: CASRDMYEQYF. The CDR3, as DNA: TGTGCCAGCAGAGACATGTACGAGCAGTACTTC.

This rearrangement joins TRBV19 to TRBJ2-2; D is unresolved. The CDR3 spans 14 residues. The germline V gene encodes CDR1 LNHDA and CDR2 SQIVND (reference sequence). V was trimmed by 7 bases and J by 2 bases, leaving 11 bases between them. The CDR3 region is CASNSLFNTGELFF. CDR3 bases: TGTGCCAGTAACTCCCTCTTTAACACCGGGGAGCTGTTTTTT.